This TCR beta chain was captured by sequencing in a study of blood T cells in healthy people across ages. Trimming cost V 4 bases and J 3 bases, with 10 bases left between them. The CDR3 spans 13 residues. Per germline, CDR1 SQVTM and CDR2 ANQGSEA. In its sample, this clonotype was seen a few times. Its matching antigen is unknown. Peripheral blood was drawn, around 9.4 milliliters per donor. Total RNA amounts of at least 6 micrograms were extracted per sample. General observations from the study: Because sorting was not performed, PBMCs prevented conclusive naive versus antigen-experienced comparison. Whereas aged donors had fewer naive CD4+ cells, long-lived donors had more of them and higher diversity.

With a J-beta primer mix and a sample-barcoded 5' primer, a second PCR ran about 7 to 11 cycles. TCRdb ran MiXCR on the 5' RACE reads and lists one entry per CDR3 protein. Found here are 1.5 million to 2 million distinct CDR3 sequences, approximately 28% of them singletons; the top ten hold less than 9.5%. Sample: blood. The TCR comes from a young woman in good health. This chain uses TRBV29-1 with TRBJ1-5, with a weak D call TRBD1 (5 bases). CDR3 residues: CSVAQGTNQPQHF. CDR3 nucleotide sequence: TGCAGCGTTGCTCAGGGTACCAATCAGCCCCAGCATTTT. Together with reference TRBV29-1 and TRBJ1-5, the CDR3 gives the full variable domain: SAVISQKPSRDICQRGTSLTIQCQVDSQVTMMFWYRQQPGQSLTLIATANQGSEATYESGFVIDKFPISRPNLTFSTLTVSNMSPEDSSIYLCSVAQGTNQPQHFGDGTRLSIL.